This section outlines one T cell receptor (beta chain) sequence together with its context. Its specificity is not known. These data belong to a study of cytomegalovirus exposure and HLA in healthy donors. Background on the study: The 95 to 150 validation repertoires used a platform that matched the one used for the roughly 650 first-cohort repertoires, as a later analysis reported.

The assay was immunoSEQ multiplex PCR, and TCRdb's table has in-frame clones only and misses some. The sample includes hundreds of thousands of clones, 75% to 90% of them seen just once. Looked up from germline, CDR1 is SGDLS and CDR2 is YYNGEE. The CDR3 has 14 residues. Trimming cost V 3 bases and J 4 bases; bases outside gene matches: 4. Study outcomes and limitations: First-cohort TCR clusters were later found to tend to co-occur in the roughly 110 validation repertoires.

This clonotype was sampled from a woman aged 18-29 years in good health and CMV-seronegative. The gene calls are TRBV9 and TRBJ2-1, with 7 nucleotides matching TRBD1. The specimen sequenced was PBMCs. The CDR3 bases are TGTGCCAGCAGCGCCTCGGGACAGTACAATGAGCAGTTCTTC. Encoded protein: CASSASGQYNEQFF.